The sequence of this T cell receptor beta chain was determined in a study of naive and memory T cell subsets. CD4+ T cell IFNgamma after overnight CMV lysate exposure gave donor CMV status. Cells stained for CD3, CD4, CD8, CD45RA and CD27 were sorted into four subsets. General study points: A few larger clonotypes appeared in naive repertoires, especially CD8, possibly memory cells re-expressing CD45RA.

On this clonotype itself: Its matching antigen is unknown.

Two oligonucleotides, mixed equimolar, formed the beta constant-region primer covering TRBC1 and TRBC2. Four rounds of PCR amplified the ligated cDNA using nested alpha and beta constant-region primers plus SP2. TCRdb ran MiXCR on the UMI-ligation and nested PCR reads and lists one entry per CDR3 protein. The sample lists 90,000 to 120,000 distinct CDR3 sequences, about 15% occurring once. The sequence derives from a human donor in good health. Material: naive CD8+ T cells from blood.

CDR3 sequence reads: CASSEPSSYNEQFF. The DNA for the CDR3 is TGCGCCAGCAGTGAGCCGAGCTCCTACAATGAGCAGTTCTTC. The V gene is TRBV10-2, the J gene TRBJ2-1; D remains unclear. This CDR3 is built from 14 residues. V was pared by 2 bases and J by 0 bases, with 5 bases between. Germline CDR1 is WSHSY and CDR2 is SAAADI.